Shown below are 3 T cell receptor beta chains from a single sample sequenced in a study of T cells after yellow fever vaccination. One entry per CDR3 protein results from TCRdb running MiXCR on the 5' RACE reads. Of approximately 300,000 distinct CDR3 sequences listed, around 7% were seen once; the top ten hold over 15%. The sample in question was PBMCs, obtained about 49 days after the first yellow fever vaccination. These receptors were taken from a man aged 18 to 29 who received the YFV17D yellow fever vaccine.

This clonotype was seen a handful of times. The V call is TRBV3-1, the J call TRBJ1-2; D is possibly TRBD1 (6 bases). The CDR3 runs 16 residues. The V gene's germline CDR1 is LGHDT and CDR2 YNNKEL (reference sequence). V was clipped by 2 bases and J by 4 bases, with 17 bases between them. This CDR3 is CASSQQSRGWGYGYTF. CDR3 DNA: TGTGCCAGCAGCCAACAAAGCAGGGGTTGGGGCTATGGCTACACCTTC.

The CDR3 DNA follows: TGTGCCAGCAGTGCTCGGTTAGCGGGCACAGATACGCAGTATTTT. This sequence encodes CASSARLAGTDTQYF. The chain joins TRBV6-1 to TRBJ2-3; perhaps TRBD2 as D (6 bases). V was cut by 4 bases and J by 1 base, with 12 bases left in between. Germline V gives CDR1 MNHNS, CDR2 SASEGT. The CDR3 contains 15 residues.

This clonotype has a count of ten or more. This rearrangement joins TRBV29-1 to TRBJ2-7; the D gene is possibly TRBD1 (6 bases). V was clipped by 5 bases and J by 6 bases, with 23 bases between them. The CDR3 totals 15 residues. Germline V gene sequence: CDR1 SQVTM, CDR2 ANQGSEA. The CDR3 sequence is CSVRQGQTAGGEQYF. CDR3 bases: TGCAGCGTTAGGCAGGGGCAGACCGCCGGAGGCGAGCAGTACTTC.